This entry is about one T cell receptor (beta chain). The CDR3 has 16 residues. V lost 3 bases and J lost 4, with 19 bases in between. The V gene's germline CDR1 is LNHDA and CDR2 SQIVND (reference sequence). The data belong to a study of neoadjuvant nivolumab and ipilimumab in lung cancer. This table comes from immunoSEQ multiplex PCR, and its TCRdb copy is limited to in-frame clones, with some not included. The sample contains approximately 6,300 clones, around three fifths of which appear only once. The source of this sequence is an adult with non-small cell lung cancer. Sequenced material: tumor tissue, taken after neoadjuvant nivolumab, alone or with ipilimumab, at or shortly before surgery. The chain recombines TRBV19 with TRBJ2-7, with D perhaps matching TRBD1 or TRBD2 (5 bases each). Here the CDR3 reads CASSIYGRAGSYEQYF. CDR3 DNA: TGTGCCAGTAGTATCTACGGCAGGGCGGGTTCGTACGAGCAGTACTTC.